The 27 T cell receptor beta chains listed next were all sequenced from one sample in a study of T cells after yellow fever vaccination. Via MiXCR, TCRdb re-called the 5' RACE reads, giving one row per CDR3 protein. The sample comprises 150,000 to 200,000 distinct CDR3 sequences, around 9.7% of which are singletons, and roughly 40% rests with the top ten. The sample in question was CD8+ T cells sorted from PBMCs, obtained 45 days after the yellow fever booster vaccination. The receptors were gathered from a man aged 18-30 years who received the YFV17D yellow fever vaccine.

A note on this clonotype: The junction differs from germline at one of its ends, possibly a read error. This chain connects TRBV29-1 to TRBJ2-3, with 8 bases lining up with TRBD2. The CDR3 extends over 20 amino acids. Germline loops: CDR1 SQVTM, CDR2 ANQGSEA. This CDR3 is CIVEKMSNPGLVGLPDTQYF. The CDR3 nucleotides are TGCATCGTTGAAAAGATGTCCAACCCGGGACTAGTTGGTCTCCCAGATACGCAGTATTTT.

This clonotype has a handful of counts. The V call is TRBV12-3 or TRBV12-4, the J call TRBJ2-1; TRBD2 aligns across 7 bases. The CDR3 totals 13 residues. With V trimmed by 5 bases and J by 9 bases, 7 bases remained unmatched. The CDR3 sequence: CASSPRTSREQFF. The CDR3 nucleotides read TGTGCCAGCAGTCCGCGGACTAGTCGTGAGCAGTTCTTC.

This clonotype came up a few times. One end of the junction varies from germline; a read error may be responsible. The chain joins TRBV7-7 to TRBJ2-1; D perhaps matches TRBD2 (5 bases). The germline gives CDR1 SSHAT, CDR2 FNYEAQ (reference sequence). The CDR3 runs 13 residues. CDR3 protein: CASSLDWPGKQFF. The CDR3 DNA is TGTGCTAGCAGCTTAGATTGGCCGGGAAAGCAGTTCTTC. Full variable domain (rest looked up from reference TRBV7-7 and TRBJ2-1): GAGVSQSPRYKVTKRGQDVTLRCDPISSHATLYWYQQALGQGPEFLTYFNYEAQPDKSGLPSDRFSAERPEGSISTLTIQRTEQRDSAMYRCASSLDWPGKQFFGPGTRLTVL.

This clonotype was counted only a few times. V is TRBV4-1 and J is TRBJ2-7; 8 nucleotides line up with TRBD1. Germline V gene sequence: CDR1 MGHRA, CDR2 YSYEKL. The ends lost 3 bases at V and 2 bases at J; junction bases unmatched: 9. The CDR3 has 16 amino acids. The CDR3 sequence is CASSQIFDRGPYEQYF. CDR3 coding DNA: TGCGCCAGCAGCCAGATTTTCGACAGGGGCCCCTACGAGCAGTACTTC.

This clonotype was picked up a small number of times. The gene calls are TRBV7-8 and TRBJ2-6; tentative D call: TRBD2 (5 bases). The CDR3 is made up of 14 amino acids. Trimming removed 5 bases from V and 4 bases from J, with 9 bases in between. Germline CDR1 SGHVS, CDR2 FQNEAQ. CDR3 sequence: CASSELGGANVLTF. The CDR3 DNA is TGTGCCAGCAGCGAACTAGGAGGGGCCAACGTCCTGACTTTC.

The chain employs TRBV19 and TRBJ2-5, with D tentatively TRBD2 (7 bases). Germline V gene sequence: CDR1 LNHDA, CDR2 SQIVND (reference sequence). The CDR3 spans 16 residues. Deletions cut 3 bases from V and 3 bases from J, with 17 bases between. Here the CDR3 reads CASSIGVGGQEETQYF. DNA for the CDR3: TGTGCCAGTAGTATTGGGGTCGGGGGGCAGGAAGAGACCCAGTACTTC.

The chain combines TRBV7-9 with TRBJ2-7; D may be TRBD1 (5 bases). The CDR3 covers 12 residues. The V gene lost 5 bases and the J gene lost 7 bases, with 12 bases spanning the gap. Germline V gives CDR1 SEHNR, CDR2 FQNEAQ (reference sequence). This CDR3 reads CASSPGPGEQYV. In nucleotides, the CDR3 is TGTGCCAGCAGCCCGGGCCCAGGGGAGCAGTACGTC.

This clonotype was seen a few times. This rearrangement joins TRBV5-1 to TRBJ2-1, with 7 bases aligning to TRBD2. The trim removed 4 bases at V and 10 bases at J, leaving 8 bases unmatched. This CDR3 spans 13 amino acids. Germline V gives CDR1 SGHRS, CDR2 YFSETQ. The DNA for the CDR3 is TGCGCCAGCAGCCCCCCCCGTAGCGGGGAGCAGTTCTTC. As protein: CASSPPRSGEQFF.

DNA of the CDR3: TGTGCCAGCAGCTTAGGTGGGGGGACTGGAAACACCATATATTTT. Its protein is CASSLGGGTGNTIYF. V and J are TRBV7-2 and TRBJ1-3, with D tentatively TRBD1 (5 bases). The CDR3 loop spans 15 amino acids. The ends were cut back, 1 base at V and 2 bases at J, with 9 bases in the middle. Germline CDR1 reads SGHTA; CDR2 reads FQGNSA. Complete variable domain (other parts from reference TRBV7-2 and TRBJ1-3): GAGVSQSPSNKVTEKGKDVELRCDPISGHTALYWYRQSLGQGLEFLIYFQGNSAPDKSGLPSDRFSAERTGGSVSTLTIQRTQQEDSAVYLCASSLGGGTGNTIYFGEGSWLTVV.

This clonotype was counted a few times. This rearrangement joins TRBV21-1 to TRBJ2-1; TRBD1 is the table's D call and was not checked against the DNA. TRBV21-1 is shown as a pseudogene. The CDR3 length is 17 residues. This CDR3 is CASSLRRGSKSYNEQFF. The CDR3 DNA reads as TGTGCCAGCAGCTTAAGACGGGGCAGTAAATCCTACAATGAGCAGTTCTTC.

This clonotype was observed a handful of times. The chain is built from TRBV7-2 and TRBJ1-1, with D perhaps matching TRBD1 (6 bases). Trimming pared 1 base from V and 5 bases from J, leaving 11 bases between. Germline-derived CDR1 and CDR2 are SGHTA and FQGNSA. CDR3 length: 14 residues. CDR3 in amino acids: CASSLGGGLTEAFF. The DNA of the CDR3 is TGTGCCAGCAGCTTAGGAGGGGGGCTTACTGAAGCTTTCTTT.

As DNA, the CDR3 is TGTGCCAGCAGCCAGACAGGGAGCACTGAAGCTTTCTTT. Translation: CASSQTGSTEAFF. This sequence joins TRBV7-9 and TRBJ1-1; TRBD1 matches at 7 bases. This CDR3 has 13 amino acids. The junction had 4 bases not matched to a gene; V was cut back by 5 bases and J by 4 bases. Germline loops: CDR1 SEHNR, CDR2 FQNEAQ (reference sequence).

This clonotype showed up just once. The chain couples TRBV4-3 to TRBJ1-4; a possible D gene is TRBD1 (5 bases). The CDR3 length is 14 residues. The germline V gene has CDR1 LGHNA and CDR2 YSLEER. V was shortened by 1 base and J by 5 bases, with 8 bases between the two germline ends. The chain's CDR3 is CASSQGWGNEKLFF. CDR3 bases: TGCGCCAGCAGCCAAGGTTGGGGGAATGAAAAACTGTTTTTT.

Ten or more counts support this clonotype. CDR3: CASSYSHERGLSYEQYF. CDR3 DNA: TGTGCCAGCAGTTACTCTCACGAGAGAGGTCTCTCCTACGAGCAGTACTTC. The chain has TRBV6-2 or TRBV6-3 and TRBJ2-7; no definite D call. CDR3 length equals 17 residues. Trimming cost V 0 bases and J 0 bases, with 15 bases left between them. Per the germline V gene, CDR1 is MNHEY and CDR2 is SVGEGT.

This clonotype came up a few times. The rearrangement joins TRBV11-2 to TRBJ2-5, with 14 positions matching TRBD2. Germline CDR1 and CDR2: SGHAT and FQNNGV. This CDR3 is built from 18 residues. V dropped 0 bases and J dropped 0; count of bases not matched to a gene: 3. CDR3 protein: CASSLDGLAGGHQETQYF. In DNA form, the CDR3 reads TGTGCCAGCAGCTTAGATGGACTAGCGGGGGGACACCAAGAGACCCAGTACTTC. Full variable domain (outside the CDR3, taken from reference TRBV11-2 and TRBJ2-5): EAGVAQSPRYKIIEKRQSVAFWCNPISGHATLYWYQQILGQGPKLLIQFQNNGVVDDSQLPKDRFSAERLKGVDSTLKIQPAKLEDSAVYLCASSLDGLAGGHQETQYFGPGTRLLVL.

This clonotype appeared a few times. The chain links TRBV28 to TRBJ1-5, with no clear D. Per the germline V gene, CDR1 is MDHEN and CDR2 is SYDVKM. The CDR3 runs 16 residues. The germline V and J ends were trimmed by 3 bases and 1 base, with 13 bases remaining between them. The CDR3 region is CASSLIGSKSNQPQHF. Written as DNA, the CDR3 is TGTGCCAGCAGTTTGATCGGGAGCAAGAGCAATCAGCCCCAGCATTTT.

The V call is TRBV7-9, the J call TRBJ2-7; unclear D gene. Trimming removed 4 bases at V and 5 bases at J, with 18 bases between. CDR3 length equals 15 residues. Germline V CDR1 and CDR2: SEHNR, FQNEAQ (reference sequence). The CDR3 sequence: CASSSPWVSRHEQYF. The CDR3 DNA reads as TGTGCCAGCAGCTCCCCTTGGGTTTCTCGGCACGAGCAGTACTTC.

This clonotype appeared a few times. J is TRBJ2-3 and V is TRBV4-1, with D possibly being TRBD2 (5 bases). The germline V gene has CDR1 MGHRA and CDR2 YSYEKL. The V gene lost 1 base and the J gene lost 2 bases, with 13 bases spanning the gap. The CDR3 is 16 amino acids. The chain's CDR3 is CASSQVTDSSTDTQYF. CDR3 DNA: TGCGCCAGCAGCCAAGTAACGGACTCCTCCACAGATACGCAGTATTTT.

The rearrangement uses TRBV2 and TRBJ2-7, with 8 bases fitting TRBD1. Germline-derived CDR1 and CDR2 are SNHLY and FYNNEI. The V gene end was trimmed by 8 bases and the J gene end by 2 bases; junction bases not matched to a gene: 2. This CDR3 is 12 amino acids long. CDR3 sequence reads: CASSGQAYEQYF. In DNA form, the CDR3 reads TGTGCCAGCTCGGGACAGGCCTACGAGCAGTACTTC.

This clonotype showed up many times. V gene TRBV12-3 or TRBV12-4 combines with J gene TRBJ2-1; a possible D gene is TRBD1 (6 bases). The CDR3 is 12 amino acids. Trimming took off 6 bases at V and 5 bases at J, with 8 bases between the two ends. CDR3 amino acids: CASRTGDNEQFF. In DNA, the CDR3 is TGTGCCAGCAGGACAGGTGACAATGAGCAGTTCTTC.

The table lists this clonotype with many counts. The rearrangement links TRBV27 to TRBJ1-5, with 11 bases that match TRBD1. Looked up from germline, CDR1 is MNHEY and CDR2 is SMNVEV (reference sequence). The V and J ends lost 5 bases and 5 bases, in that order; junction bases with no gene match: 8. The CDR3 spans 16 residues. The CDR3 DNA is TGTGCCAGCAGTCCGGCCCGGACAGGGGGCGATCAGCCCCAGCATTTT. Translation gives CASSPARTGGDQPQHF.

The chain combines TRBV7-9 with TRBJ1-2; tentatively, D is TRBD1 (5 bases). CDR3 length: 16 amino acids. The germline V and J ends were trimmed by 2 bases and 3 bases, with 16 bases remaining between them. Germline-derived CDR1 and CDR2 are SEHNR and FQNEAQ (reference sequence). The CDR3 region has the DNA TGTGCCAGCAGCTTATATGTAGGGGTAGCCTACTATGGCTACACCTTC. Residues: CASSLYVGVAYYGYTF. The entire variable domain, with the rest obtained from reference TRBV7-9 and TRBJ1-2, is as follows: DTGVSQNPRHKITKRGQNVTFRCDPISEHNRLYWYRQTLGQGPEFLTYFQNEAQLEKSRLLSDRFSAERPKGSFSTLEIQRTEQGDSAMYLCASSLYVGVAYYGYTFGSGTRLTVV.

The table lists this clonotype with a few counts. V and J are TRBV7-6 and TRBJ2-2; 11 bases are a match to TRBD2. Germline values: CDR1 SGHVS, CDR2 FNYEAQ. Trimming removed 5 bases from V and 5 bases from J; junction bases left unmatched: 10. This CDR3 has 17 residues. The CDR3 nucleotides read TGTGCCAGCAGCCCTAAAACTAGCGGGGGCCGAACCGGGGAGCTGTTTTTT. This encodes CASSPKTSGGRTGELFF.

This sequence joins TRBV18 and TRBJ2-1; 8 nucleotides agree with TRBD2. CDR3 size: 15 residues. Germline CDR1 and CDR2: KGHSH and LQKENI. V shed 0 bases and J 9 bases; nucleotides not matched to a gene: 7. CDR3 coding DNA: TGTGCCAGCTCACCACCGCGGGGGGCAGCCGGTGAGCAGTTCTTC. This translates into CASSPPRGAAGEQFF.

V usage is TRBV12-3 or TRBV12-4 and J usage is TRBJ1-5, with D tentatively TRBD1 (5 bases). The CDR3 is 13 amino acids. Trimming stripped 4 bases from V and 7 bases from J, with 11 bases between. CDR3 sequence reads: CASSSHGGQPQHF. Here the CDR3 DNA reads TGTGCCAGCAGTTCGCACGGGGGGCAGCCCCAGCATTTT.

This clonotype has at least ten counts. V usage is TRBV10-2 and J usage is TRBJ2-5; D remains unclear. The CDR3 is 14 amino acids. Germline CDR1 is WSHSY and CDR2 is SAAADI. Trimming stripped 5 bases from V and 3 bases from J, with 13 bases between. In DNA form, the CDR3 reads TGCGCCAGCAGTCGTGTACCCCGGGAAGAGACCCAGTACTTC. It yields the protein CASSRVPREETQYF.

This clonotype was counted a few times. The chain recombines TRBV27 with TRBJ2-1; tentatively, D is TRBD1 (6 bases). This CDR3 spans 15 amino acids. The V end lost 1 base, the J end lost 2 bases, and 9 bases lay between the germline ends. Germline V gene sequence: CDR1 MNHEY, CDR2 SMNVEV (reference sequence). CDR3 protein: CASSLWGTTYNEQFF. CDR3 DNA: TGTGCCAGCAGTTTATGGGGGACAACCTACAATGAGCAGTTCTTC.